This T cell receptor beta chain was captured in a study of blood T cell repertoires in COVID-19. The wider study: The United States, Italy and Spain were the sources of the acute and convalescent COVID-19 samples. T cells, B-cell-depleted T cells, or PBMCs provided the cDNA or gDNA that served as material.

In the original analysis: Reference gene primers were amplified, and this amplification served to estimate nucleated cell counts. This table comes from immunoSEQ multiplex PCR, and its TCRdb copy is limited to in-frame clones, with some not included. For V, J and clone size, that table is used; D and trimming come from the DNA. The table includes about 39,000 clones, around 95% detected once. Trimming stripped 5 bases from V and 0 bases from J, with 10 bases between. Looked up from germline, CDR1 is MNHEY and CDR2 is SMNVEV (reference sequence). The CDR3 has 15 residues. Sequenced: peripheral blood. The chain uses TRBV27 and TRBJ1-4; D possibly corresponds to TRBD1 (6 bases). The sequence derives from a human donor with active COVID-19. The donor label of this sample is uncertain. The CDR3 DNA follows: TGTGCCAGCAGTAGGACAGTTGCAACTAATGAAAAACTGTTTTTT. Its protein is CASSRTVATNEKLFF.